Shown below are 10 T cell receptor beta chains from a single sample sequenced in a study of T cells expressing NK-cell markers. For each CDR3 protein, TCRdb gives one entry from its re-call of the 5' RACE reads, without DNA. With around 550,000 distinct CDR3 sequences in the sample, the ten largest clones hold approximately 3.5%. The sample was blood T cells: a sorted CD56 or NKG2C T cell subset, CD4+ or CD8+ T cells, or bulk PBMC T cells (not recorded which). These receptors originate from a man aged 18 to 29 in good health.

This chain joins TRBV3-1 and TRBJ2-7; TCRdb's D call of TRBD2 is untestable without DNA. There are 14 residues in the CDR3. Per germline, CDR1 LGHDT and CDR2 YNNKEL (reference sequence). The CDR3 protein is CASSQAGGASEQYF.

This chain connects TRBV15 to TRBJ1-5; there is no DNA to check the TCRdb D call of TRBD1. The CDR3 is 13 residues long. Germline assignment: CDR1 LNHNV and CDR2 YYDKDF (reference sequence). CDR3 in amino acids: CATRTGTQQPQHF. Filled out from reference TRBV15 and TRBJ1-5, the complete variable domain reads DAMVIQNPRYQVTQFGKPVTLSCSQTLNHNVMYWYQQKSSQAPKLLFHYYDKDFNNEADTPDNFQSRRPNTSFCFLDIRSPGLGDTAMYLCATRTGTQQPQHFGDGTRLSIL.

The rearrangement uses TRBV29-1 and TRBJ2-2; the D call of TRBD1 rests on TCRdb alone, since no DNA is present to check it. Germline V gene lookup returns CDR1 SQVTM and CDR2 ANQGSEA. This CDR3 region has 14 residues. This chain's CDR3 is CSVDRGRGTGELFF.

The V gene is TRBV29-1, the J gene TRBJ2-2. This CDR3 comprises 15 residues. CDR1 and CDR2 from the germline V gene are SQVTM and ANQGSEA. The CDR3 reads CSVGWVDHNTGELFF.

The rearrangement uses TRBV10-3 and TRBJ1-2. CDR3 length: 14 amino acids. Germline loops: CDR1 ENHRY, CDR2 SYGVKD. The CDR3 spells CAISESVKNYGYTF.

The V call is TRBV24-1, the J call TRBJ1-2; TCRdb reports TRBD1, a call that lacks DNA to check it against. The CDR3 totals 15 residues. CDR1 and CDR2 from the germline V gene are KGHDR and SFDVKD. The chain's CDR3 is CATSDTGQGMDGYTF.

V and J are TRBV11-3 and TRBJ2-1; absent DNA, TCRdb's TRBD1 call cannot be checked. The CDR3 extends over 16 amino acids. CDR1 is SGHNT, CDR2 YENEEA, per germline. This CDR3 reads CASSPSLGVSYNEQFF.

The rearrangement joins TRBV5-6 to TRBJ2-7; TCRdb indicates TRBD2, and absent DNA this call remains unverified. The CDR3 covers 18 residues. In germline, CDR1 is SGHDT, CDR2 YYEEEE. CDR3 in amino acids: CASSPGPYHMPFSYEQYF.

This chain links TRBV19 with TRBJ2-1; TCRdb gives TRBD2 as the D gene, but with no DNA this cannot be confirmed. This CDR3 has 21 amino acids. The germline CDR1 and CDR2 sequences are LNHDA and SQIVND (reference sequence). This CDR3 reads CASSRGPLEPGLARINNEQFF.

This chain links TRBV20-1 with TRBJ2-5; checking the TCRdb D call of TRBD2 is not possible without DNA. This CDR3 spans 16 amino acids. From germline, CDR1 is DFQATT and CDR2 SNEGSKA (reference sequence). The CDR3 loop is CSARKGLAGNQETQYF.